These T cell receptor beta chains were read from a single sample in a study of T cell responses to AZD1222 COVID-19 vaccine. Produced via immunoSEQ multiplex PCR; TCRdb's table is partial and in-frame only. Among roughly 96,000 clones, under 90% were seen once, and the ten largest hold roughly 24%. The sample in question was peripheral blood, obtained on day 0 of AZD1222 vaccination. The receptor set was obtained from an adult in good health. Both conserved end residues are part of each CDR3. The D gene is left open where the match is weak. Size is omitted from some rows. Given values are once, few, many or a class for expanded clones.

V gene	D gene	clone size	CDR3 length	J gene	CDR3 protein	CDR3 DNA
TRBV19	TRBD1	-	16	TRBJ2-2	CASRGRGISNTGELFF	TGTGCCAGTAGAGGCAGGGGGATTTCGAACACCGGGGAGCTGTTTTTT
TRBV10-3	-	-	18	TRBJ2-2	CAISALVLAGRWTGELFF	TGTGCCATCAGTGCGTTGGTTTTGGCGGGACGTTGGACCGGGGAGCTGTTTTTT
TRBV10-3	TRBD1	-	13	TRBJ2-7	CAIRGTGSGEQYF	TGTGCCATCAGAGGGACAGGGAGCGGCGAGCAGTACTTC
TRBV12-3/TRBV12-4	-	-	13	TRBJ2-5	CASSSGNGETQYF	TGTGCCAGCAGTTCGGGGAACGGAGAGACCCAGTACTTC
TRBV28	-	-	14	TRBJ2-7	CASMRNRILYEQYF	TGTGCCAGCATGAGGAACAGAATCCTCTACGAGCAGTACTTC
TRBV14	-	-	16	TRBJ2-3	CASSDGPPAGADTQYF	TGTGCCAGCAGCGACGGACCCCCGGCAGGGGCAGATACGCAGTATTTT
TRBV4-3	TRBD2	-	15	TRBJ2-1	CASSLGLAGNGEQFF	TGCGCCAGCAGCCTGGGACTAGCGGGAAATGGTGAGCAGTTCTTC
TRBV6-5	TRBD2	-	15	TRBJ2-1	CASRPSGAPYNEQFF	TGTGCCAGCAGGCCTAGCGGGGCCCCCTACAATGAGCAGTTCTTC
TRBV28	TRBD2	-	15	TRBJ2-4	CASFSLAGVGNIQYF	TGTGCCTCCTTCAGCCTAGCGGGAGTGGGGAACATTCAGTACTTC
TRBV5-6	-	few	15	TRBJ2-1	CASSSLVSSYNEQFF	TGTGCCAGCAGCTCCCTAGTATCCTCCTACAATGAGCAGTTCTTC
TRBV6-2/TRBV6-3	-	-	16	TRBJ2-1	CASSYPAGQAGNEQFF	TGTGCCAGCAGTTACCCTGCGGGACAAGCGGGGAATGAGCAGTTCTTC
TRBV27	-	few	16	TRBJ1-1	CASTATPWGLNTEAFF	TGTGCCAGCACCGCCACCCCGTGGGGCCTGAACACTGAAGCTTTCTTT
TRBV6-4	-	-	13	TRBJ1-1	CASGRETNTEAFF	TGTGCCAGCGGACGGGAGACAAACACTGAAGCTTTCTTT
TRBV7-3	-	-	13	TRBJ2-5	CASSSGQQETQYF	TGTGCCAGCAGCTCTGGACAGCAAGAGACCCAGTACTTC
TRBV6-4	-	-	13	TRBJ1-1	CASSEMQNTEAFF	TGTGCCAGCAGTGAGATGCAGAACACTGAAGCTTTCTTT
TRBV25-1	TRBD1	-	14	TRBJ2-5	CASSAGTGVETQYF	TGTGCCAGCAGTGCCGGGACAGGGGTTGAGACCCAGTACTTC
TRBV7-9	-	-	13	TRBJ2-3	CASSLSGPDTQYF	TGTGCCAGCAGCTTAAGTGGCCCAGATACGCAGTATTTT
TRBV28	-	-	14	TRBJ2-7	CASSLPPPRGEQYF	TGTGCCAGCAGTTTACCCCCCCCCAGGGGCGAGCAGTACTTC
TRBV10-3	-	-	13	TRBJ1-5	CATGAAGNQPQHF	TGTGCCACGGGGGCCGCGGGCAATCAGCCCCAGCATTTT
TRBV9	-	-	17	TRBJ1-6	CASSVGGGSADNSPLHF	TGTGCCAGCAGCGTAGGAGGGGGGTCCGCAGATAATTCACCCCTCCACTTT
TRBV6-5	-	-	14	TRBJ2-7	CASRPRYNSYEQYF	TGTGCCAGCAGGCCCAGGTATAACTCCTACGAGCAGTACTTC
TRBV5-4	TRBD2	-	16	TRBJ2-2	CASSTGLAGNTGELFF	TGTGCCAGCAGCACCGGACTAGCGGGGAACACCGGGGAGCTGTTTTTT
TRBV7-8	-	few	15	TRBJ2-7	CASSLMSVADYEQYF	TGTGCCAGCAGCTTAATGTCTGTAGCGGACTACGAGCAGTACTTC